Below, 28 T cell receptor beta chains from the same sample are listed, as sequenced in a study of immune evolution from preneoplasia to lung adenocarcinoma. Sequencing was performed with immunoSEQ multiplex PCR; in TCRdb, only in-frame clones are kept and a portion is missing. Of 30,000 to 45,000 clones listed, 65% to 75% are singletons. The sequenced sample was FFPE invasive lung adenocarcinoma tissue. Every receptor here comes from a person aged 60 to 70 with lung adenocarcinoma.

The chain combines TRBV30 with TRBJ2-3; D unclear. The CDR3 loop spans 12 amino acids. With 3 bases removed from V and 0 bases from J, the gap between germline ends came to 4 bases. The germline CDR1 and CDR2 sequences are GTSNPN and SVGIG (reference sequence). The CDR3 is CAWSESTDTQYF. The CDR3 DNA reads TGTGCCTGGAGCGAGAGCACAGATACGCAGTATTTT.

This CDR3 reads CSAREDYEQYF. The CDR3 coding sequence is TGCAGTGCTAGAGAGGACTACGAGCAGTACTTC. The chain uses TRBV20-1 and TRBJ2-7; D gene uncertain. V lost 0 bases to trimming and J lost 3 bases, with 3 bases between them. CDR3 length: 11 amino acids. Germline values: CDR1 DFQATT, CDR2 SNEGSKA (reference sequence).

The chain combines TRBV27 with TRBJ1-5, with D unresolved. The germline V gene has CDR1 MNHEY and CDR2 SMNVEV (reference sequence). The CDR3 runs to 15 residues. Trimming took 3 bases from V and 0 from J, leaving 9 bases between them. The CDR3 DNA sequence: TGTGCCAGCAGTTTGTTAGGAGATAGCAATCAGCCCCAGCATTTT. Translated: CASSLLGDSNQPQHF.

The chain carries TRBV13 and TRBJ2-1; 9 bases are a match to TRBD2. The CDR3 is 16 amino acids. Trimming removed 8 bases from V and 7 bases from J; junction bases left unmatched: 15. Germline CDR1 and CDR2: PRHDT and FYEKMQ (reference sequence). The CDR3 coding sequence is TGTGCCAGCCTTCGTCAGGCGGTAGCGGGAGTAAATGAGCAGTTCTTC. Encoded protein: CASLRQAVAGVNEQFF.

This chain joins TRBV5-1 and TRBJ1-5; no clear D gene. Germline assignment: CDR1 SGHRS and CDR2 YFSETQ. Trimming took 0 bases from V and 6 from J, leaving 13 bases between them. CDR3 size: 15 residues. The CDR3 here is CASSLAPRAGQPQHF. The DNA for the CDR3 is TGCGCCAGCAGCTTGGCGCCGAGGGCGGGTCAGCCCCAGCATTTT.

The chain recombines TRBV23-1 with TRBJ2-7, with 7 nucleotides matching TRBD1. TRBV23-1 is noted as an ORF with a role that remains uncertain. The CDR3 runs 14 residues. With V trimmed by 7 bases and J by 3 bases, 9 bases remained unmatched. CDR3 protein: CASTRTGRYYEQYF. CDR3 nucleotides: TGCGCCAGCACTCGGACAGGAAGGTACTACGAGCAGTACTTC.

The chain is built from TRBV10-2 and TRBJ1-2, with unresolved D. Trimming removed 4 bases from V and 4 bases from J, with 16 bases in between. The length of the CDR3 is 15 residues. The V gene's germline CDR1 is WSHSY and CDR2 SAAADI. The CDR3 here is CASSVGRSRGYGYTF. The CDR3, as DNA: TGCGCCAGCAGTGTAGGCCGCAGTCGGGGCTATGGCTACACCTTC.

This chain links TRBV7-9 with TRBJ2-1; D uncertain. The CDR3 is made up of 12 amino acids. V was cut by 2 bases and J by 6 bases, with 5 bases left in between. Per germline, CDR1 SEHNR and CDR2 FQNEAQ (reference sequence). The CDR3 bases are TGTGCCAGCAGCTTATACGGCAATGAGCAGTTCTTC. Its translation: CASSLYGNEQFF.

The chain combines TRBV27 with TRBJ2-7, with 10 bases identical to TRBD1. V lost 5 bases, J lost 9 bases, and 13 bases stayed unmatched. The CDR3 covers 15 residues. Germline values: CDR1 MNHEY, CDR2 SMNVEV (reference sequence). CDR3: CASSPLGDRGFTQYF. In DNA, the CDR3 is TGTGCCAGCAGTCCACTCGGGGACAGGGGATTTACGCAGTACTTC.

The rearrangement uses TRBV29-1 and TRBJ1-5; D gene ambiguous. The germline CDR1 and CDR2 sequences are SQVTM and ANQGSEA. The CDR3 has 12 amino acids. The V end lost 5 bases, the J end lost 3 bases, and 8 bases lay between the germline ends. CDR3 nucleotides: TGCAGCGTTCAGACTTCCAATCAGCCCCAGCATTTT. It encodes CSVQTSNQPQHF.

The count of this clone is one. This chain uses TRBV7-9 with TRBJ1-1; D remains ambiguous. Germline V CDR1 and CDR2: SEHNR, FQNEAQ (reference sequence). V was clipped by 6 bases and J by 1 base, with 9 bases between them. This CDR3 spans 13 amino acids. The CDR3 region has the DNA TGTGCCAGCAGGCTTACAGAGAACACTGAAGCTTTCTTT. It codes for CASRLTENTEAFF.

The rearrangement uses TRBV4-1 and TRBJ2-1; 7 bases agree with TRBD2. Per the germline V gene, CDR1 is MGHRA and CDR2 is YSYEKL. CDR3 length: 16 amino acids. Germline trimming cut 1 base from V and 0 bases from J; bases unmatched to any gene: 3. The CDR3 bases are TGCGCCAGCAGCCAAGTGCGGGGGAGCTCCTACAATGAGCAGTTCTTC. Translation: CASSQVRGSSYNEQFF.

This clone has just a few counts. Other DNA variants within this sample encode the same CDR3. The chain combines TRBV6-5 with TRBJ1-1; unclear D gene. Trimming left V 2 bases short and J 2 bases short, with 3 bases between. Germline assignment: CDR1 MNHEY and CDR2 SVGAGI. This CDR3 spans 12 amino acids. DNA for the CDR3: TGTGCCAGCAGTTACCGCAACACTGAAGCTTTCTTT. It encodes CASSYRNTEAFF.

This rearrangement joins TRBV7-2 to TRBJ2-7; possible D gene TRBD2, 5 bases. The germline V and J ends were trimmed by 1 base and 6 bases, with 10 bases remaining between them. The CDR3 covers 13 residues. Germline-derived CDR1 and CDR2 are SGHTA and FQGNSA. CDR3 region: CASSLEPSFEQYF. Here the CDR3 DNA reads TGTGCCAGCAGCTTAGAGCCTAGCTTCGAGCAGTACTTC.

This clone was seen only once. J is TRBJ1-1 and V is TRBV28; 8 bases match TRBD1. V was clipped by 0 bases and J by 6 bases; unmatched bases: 3. The CDR3 totals 14 residues. The V gene's germline CDR1 is MDHEN and CDR2 SYDVKM. CDR3 coding DNA: TGTGCCAGCAGTTTATGGACAGGGGCCCCTGAAGCTTTCTTT. Translation: CASSLWTGAPEAFF.

The V and J genes are TRBV28 and TRBJ2-3, with 8 positions matching TRBD2. The CDR3 spans 15 residues. V was pared by 6 bases and J by 4 bases, with 9 bases of the junction left unmatched. Germline CDR1 and CDR2: MDHEN and SYDVKM. The CDR3 DNA sequence: TGTGCCAGCAGGTCGGGCTCGGGGGGGGCAGATACGCAGTATTTT. Its translation: CASRSGSGGADTQYF.

The J gene is TRBJ2-5, the V gene TRBV28; D not resolved. The CDR3 runs to 14 residues. V was shortened by 1 base and J by 1 base, with 7 bases between the two germline ends. Germline assignment: CDR1 MDHEN and CDR2 SYDVKM. CDR3 loop: CASSLFLGQETQYF. Here the CDR3 DNA reads TGTGCCAGCAGTTTATTTCTGGGCCAAGAGACCCAGTACTTC.

There are a few counts of this clone. This chain's CDR3 is CASSPGQVNTEAFF. CDR3 nucleotide sequence: TGTGCCAGCTCACCGGGACAGGTAAACACTGAAGCTTTCTTT. The chain uses TRBV18 and TRBJ1-1; the match to TRBD1 covers 8 bases. V trimming: 3 bases; J trimming: 2 bases; junction bases outside the gene matches: 2. CDR3 length: 14 amino acids. The germline gives CDR1 KGHSH, CDR2 LQKENI.

The chain couples TRBV11-3 to TRBJ2-5; 7 bases fit TRBD1. The CDR3 sequence is 15 residues long. The V gene end was trimmed by 1 base and the J gene end by 4 bases; junction bases not matched to a gene: 6. Germline CDR1 reads SGHNT; CDR2 reads YENEEA. CDR3: CASSLGQGRGETQYF. Written as DNA, the CDR3 is TGTGCCAGCAGCTTAGGACAGGGAAGAGGAGAGACCCAGTACTTC.

This clone was seen once. The CDR3 coding sequence is TGCGCCAGCAGCTTGGTAGACAGGGCCTACGAGCAGTACTTC. Amino acid sequence: CASSLVDRAYEQYF. The chain combines TRBV5-1 with TRBJ2-7, with 7 bases fitting TRBD1. The germline V gene encodes CDR1 SGHRS and CDR2 YFSETQ. The CDR3 runs 14 residues. V lost 0 bases to trimming and J lost 2 bases; unmatched junction nucleotides: 2.

This clone was observed a handful of times. The chain joins TRBV4-1 to TRBJ2-7, with D possibly matching TRBD2 (6 bases). The CDR3 is 13 amino acids. Germline V gene data show CDR1 as MGHRA and CDR2 as YSYEKL. The germline V and J ends were trimmed by 4 bases and 5 bases, with 12 bases remaining between them. CDR3 residues: CASSPVPGDEQYF. Here the CDR3 DNA reads TGCGCCAGCAGCCCGGTGCCGGGGGACGAGCAGTACTTC.

This chain connects TRBV7-2 to TRBJ1-4, with D perhaps matching TRBD1 (5 bases). The CDR3 is 13 amino acids. V lost 5 bases and J 7 bases, leaving 11 bases between the germline ends. The V gene's germline CDR1 is SGHTA and CDR2 FQGNSA. The chain's CDR3 is CASSRGGGEKLFF. DNA of the CDR3: TGTGCCAGCAGCCGGGGCGGCGGTGAAAAACTGTTTTTT.

The chain has TRBV29-1 and TRBJ2-7; 8 bases align to TRBD1. The V segment lost 2 bases and the J segment 4 bases; nucleotides outside the gene matches: 4. The CDR3 sequence is 13 residues long. Germline V gene lookup returns CDR1 SQVTM and CDR2 ANQGSEA. The CDR3 DNA reads as TGCAGCGTTGAAACAGGGGGGAGTTACGAGCAGTACTTC. Amino acid sequence: CSVETGGSYEQYF.

As regards this clone: Other nucleotide sequences in the sample specify the same CDR3. The rearrangement joins TRBV10-3 to TRBJ1-5; D is undetermined. V shed 2 bases and J shed 1 base, with 0 bases lying between them. The CDR3 has 12 residues. Germline CDR1 reads ENHRY; CDR2 reads SYGVKD. CDR3 residues: CAISESNQPQHF. CDR3 in DNA: TGTGCCATCAGTGAGAGCAATCAGCCCCAGCATTTT.

The chain carries TRBV5-1 and TRBJ2-5; TRBD2 aligns across 8 bases. Germline CDR1 reads SGHRS; CDR2 reads YFSETQ. V trimming: 6 bases; J trimming: 4 bases; junction bases outside the gene matches: 5. The CDR3 totals 13 residues. The CDR3 DNA reads TGCGCCAGCAACCCGGGGGGGGTAGAGACCCAGTACTTC. Protein product: CASNPGGVETQYF.

This clone showed up just once. The gene calls are TRBV28 and TRBJ1-2, with D possibly being TRBD1 (6 bases). Between the trimmed V and J ends, which lost 10 bases and 4 bases, there was a span of 19 bases. This CDR3 spans 14 amino acids. The germline V gene encodes CDR1 MDHEN and CDR2 SYDVKM. CDR3 sequence: CATLRAVGGYGYTF. The CDR3 DNA sequence: TGTGCCACCCTCCGGGCGGTAGGGGGCTATGGCTACACCTTC.

The chain uses TRBV9 and TRBJ2-7, with unresolved D. V shed 1 base and J shed 0 bases, with 17 bases lying between them. The CDR3 is 17 residues long. Germline CDR1 SGDLS, CDR2 YYNGEE. Written as DNA, the CDR3 is TGTGCCAGCAGCGTACACTTCAGACCCGGCGGCTCCTACGAGCAGTACTTC. This gives the protein CASSVHFRPGGSYEQYF. Looking up the rest from reference TRBV9 and TRBJ2-7 gives the full variable domain: DSGVTQTPKHLITATGQRVTLRCSPRSGDLSVYWYQQSLDQGLQFLIQYYNGEERAKGNILERFSAQQFPDLHSELNLSSLELGDSALYFCASSVHFRPGGSYEQYFGPGTRLTVT.

The rearrangement uses TRBV28 and TRBJ2-5, with 8 positions matching TRBD2. Germline CDR1 is MDHEN and CDR2 is SYDVKM. After removal of 3 bases from V and 6 bases from J, the junction contained 3 bases not matched to a gene. The CDR3 consists of 13 residues. This CDR3 is CASSFSGGQTQYF. Written as DNA, the CDR3 is TGTGCCAGCAGTTTTTCGGGGGGGCAGACCCAGTACTTC.